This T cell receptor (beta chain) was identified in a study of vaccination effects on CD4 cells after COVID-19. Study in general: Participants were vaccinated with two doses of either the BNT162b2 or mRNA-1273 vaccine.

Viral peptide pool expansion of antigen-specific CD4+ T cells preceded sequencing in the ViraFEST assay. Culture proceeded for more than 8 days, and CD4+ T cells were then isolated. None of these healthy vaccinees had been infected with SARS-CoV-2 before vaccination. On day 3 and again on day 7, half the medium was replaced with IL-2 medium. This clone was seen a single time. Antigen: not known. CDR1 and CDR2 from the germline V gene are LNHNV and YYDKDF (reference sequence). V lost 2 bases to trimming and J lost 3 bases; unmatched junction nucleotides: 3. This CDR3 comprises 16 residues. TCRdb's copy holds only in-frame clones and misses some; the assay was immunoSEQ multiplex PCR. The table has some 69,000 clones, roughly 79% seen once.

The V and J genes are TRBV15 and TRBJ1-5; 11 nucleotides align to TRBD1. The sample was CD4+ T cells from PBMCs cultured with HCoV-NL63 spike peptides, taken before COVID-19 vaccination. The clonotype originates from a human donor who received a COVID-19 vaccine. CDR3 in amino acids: CATSRWTGGSNQPQHF. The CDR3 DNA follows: TGTGCCACCAGCAGATGGACAGGGGGCTCCAATCAGCCCCAGCATTTT. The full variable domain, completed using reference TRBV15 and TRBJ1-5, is DAMVIQNPRYQVTQFGKPVTLSCSQTLNHNVMYWYQQKSSQAPKLLFHYYDKDFNNEADTPDNFQSRRPNTSFCFLDIRSPGLGDTAMYLCATSRWTGGSNQPQHFGDGTRLSIL.